The 3 T cell receptor beta chains presented below share a single source sample, sequenced in a study of blood T cell repertoires in COVID-19. Assay: immunoSEQ multiplex PCR; the TCRdb copy retains only in-frame clones and omits some. The data hold around 700,000 clones, with about nine tenths observed a single time. Material for sequencing was peripheral blood. The receptors were gathered from a young woman with acute or convalescent COVID-19.

The chain links TRBV28 to TRBJ1-2; D is ambiguous. Germline CDR1 is MDHEN and CDR2 is SYDVKM. The CDR3 has 12 amino acids. Trimming left V 3 bases short and J 3 bases short, with 5 bases between. The CDR3 spells CASSFLHYGYTF. CDR3 DNA: TGTGCCAGCAGTTTTCTTCACTATGGCTACACCTTC.

V is TRBV4-3 and J is TRBJ2-7, with 9 bases matching TRBD1. V trimming: 4 bases; J trimming: 3 bases; junction bases outside the gene matches: 4. Germline CDR1 is LGHNA and CDR2 is YSLEER. The CDR3 consists of 14 residues. The CDR3 spells CASSPGQGHYEQYF. In DNA, the CDR3 is TGCGCCAGCAGCCCCGGACAGGGGCACTACGAGCAGTACTTC.

This rearrangement joins TRBV7-9 to TRBJ2-5, with unresolved D. The V end was cut by 7 bases, the J end by 6 bases, with 18 bases between. Looked up from germline, CDR1 is SEHNR and CDR2 is FQNEAQ (reference sequence). The CDR3 has 14 amino acids. The CDR3 sequence: CASTTASSQKTQYF. Written as DNA, the CDR3 is TGTGCCAGCACCACCGCGTCTAGTCAGAAGACCCAGTACTTC. The full variable domain, rest sourced from reference TRBV7-9 and TRBJ2-5, is DTGVSQNPRHKITKRGQNVTFRCDPISEHNRLYWYRQTLGQGPEFLTYFQNEAQLEKSRLLSDRFSAERPKGSFSTLEIQRTEQGDSAMYLCASTTASSQKTQYFGPGTRLLVL.